This is a list of T cell receptor beta chains from one sample in a study of T cell repertoires in cytomegalovirus infection. TCRdb reprocessed the reads with MiXCR, giving one entry per CDR3 protein. This sample has about 300,000 distinct CDR3 sequences, with approximately 10% found just once. Sequenced input: PBMCs. These receptors came from a human donor in good health (CMV status not recorded). Some clones in this sample may be carry-over from other donors' samples. Each CDR3 is given with its conserved first and last residue. The D gene is left open where the match is weak. Where a row states a size, it is once, few, many or the class of an expanded clone; other rows omit it.

D: TRBD1
J: TRBJ1-6
size: many
V: TRBV7-8
CDR3: CASRRGQGATGSPLHF
DNA: TGTGCCAGCAGAAGAGGACAGGGGGCTACCGGTTCACCCCTCCACTTT

D: TRBD1
J: TRBJ1-2
size: many
V: TRBV7-2
CDR3: CASSLDRGNYGYTF
DNA: TGTGCCAGCAGCTTAGACAGGGGGAACTATGGCTACACCTTC

D: .
J: TRBJ2-5
size: many
V: TRBV6-2/TRBV6-3
CDR3: CASSDGTSYQETQYF
DNA: TGTGCCAGCAGTGATGGGACTTCGTACCAAGAGACCCAGTACTTC

D: TRBD1
J: TRBJ2-1
size: .
V: TRBV20-1
CDR3: CSAGEQGTGSYNEQFF
DNA: TGCAGTGCTGGCGAACAGGGGACGGGCTCCTACAATGAGCAGTTCTTC

D: TRBD1
J: TRBJ2-3
size: many
V: TRBV7-2
CDR3: CASSSIGGLSTDTQYF
DNA: TGTGCCAGCAGCTCCATAGGGGGCTTAAGCACAGATACGCAGTATTTT

D: .
J: TRBJ1-6
size: many
V: TRBV28
CDR3: CASSLKREPLHF
DNA: TGTGCCAGCAGTTTGAAGAGGGAACCCCTCCACTTT

D: TRBD1
J: TRBJ2-1
size: many
V: TRBV19
CDR3: CASTGQGADEQFF
DNA: TGTGCCAGCACCGGACAGGGGGCCGATGAGCAGTTCTTC

D: TRBD1
J: TRBJ2-5
size: .
V: TRBV6-2/TRBV6-3
CDR3: CASSYPTGVETQYF
DNA: TGTGCCAGCAGTTACCCGACAGGGGTGGAGACCCAGTACTTC

D: TRBD1
J: TRBJ1-5
size: many
V: TRBV2
CDR3: CASSGTGGKQPQHF
DNA: TGTGCCAGCAGTGGAACAGGGGGCAAGCAGCCCCAGCATTTT

D: .
J: TRBJ1-1
size: few
V: TRBV10-3
CDR3: CAIRGGPNTEAFF
DNA: TGTGCCATCAGAGGGGGACCGAACACTGAAGCTTTCTTT

D: .
J: TRBJ1-4
size: .
V: TRBV20-1
CDR3: CSANQGDENLFF
DNA: TGCAGTGCTAATCAGGGCGATGAAAACCTGTTTTTT

D: .
J: TRBJ1-4
size: few
V: TRBV7-9
CDR3: CASRRVNEKLFF
DNA: TGTGCCAGCAGGCGGGTTAATGAAAAACTGTTTTTT

D: TRBD1
J: TRBJ1-6
size: many
V: TRBV2
CDR3: CASSDFSDRANSPLHF
DNA: TGTGCCAGCAGTGATTTCTCCGACAGGGCCAATTCACCCCTCCACTTT

D: .
J: TRBJ1-1
size: many
V: TRBV7-2
CDR3: CASSLGGPGINTEAFF
DNA: TGTGCCAGCAGCTTAGGGGGGCCGGGGATAAACACTGAAGCTTTCTTT

D: TRBD2
J: TRBJ2-3
size: .
V: TRBV5-1
CDR3: CASSWTGTSGDTQYF
DNA: TGCGCCAGCAGCTGGACCGGGACTAGCGGGGATACGCAGTATTTT

D: .
J: TRBJ1-2
size: .
V: TRBV6-6
CDR3: CASSYSPPTGSYGYTF
DNA: TGTGCCAGCAGTTACTCACCGCCCACAGGGAGCTATGGCTACACCTTC

D: TRBD2
J: TRBJ2-2
size: many
V: TRBV6-2/TRBV6-3
CDR3: CASNQVRGRTGELFF
DNA: TGTGCCAGCAACCAGGTGCGGGGGAGAACCGGGGAGCTGTTTTTT

D: .
J: TRBJ2-2
size: many
V: TRBV6-1
CDR3: CASSEVANTGELFF
DNA: TGTGCCAGCAGCGAGGTGGCAAACACCGGGGAGCTGTTTTTT

D: TRBD1
J: TRBJ2-1
size: many
V: TRBV28
CDR3: CASSSAGTGSNEQFF
DNA: TGTGCCAGCAGTTCCGCCGGGACAGGGAGCAATGAGCAGTTCTTC

D: .
J: TRBJ2-7
size: many
V: TRBV10-3
CDR3: CAIRLQVGGSYEQYF
DNA: TGTGCCATCAGGCTCCAGGTTGGGGGCTCCTACGAGCAGTACTTC

D: TRBD1
J: TRBJ1-5
size: many
V: TRBV28
CDR3: CASSQTGFQPQHF
DNA: TGTGCCAGCAGTCAGACAGGGTTCCAGCCCCAGCATTTT

D: .
J: TRBJ2-1
size: .
V: TRBV20-1
CDR3: CSARAPGVEQFF
DNA: TGCAGTGCTAGAGCCCCTGGGGTTGAGCAGTTCTTC

D: TRBD2
J: TRBJ2-3
size: many
V: TRBV20-1
CDR3: CSARATSGTSTDTQYF
DNA: TGCAGTGCTAGAGCGACTAGCGGCACTAGCACAGATACGCAGTATTTT

D: TRBD1
J: TRBJ2-5
size: many
V: TRBV29-1
CDR3: CSVERDRGKTQYF
DNA: TGCAGCGTTGAAAGGGACAGGGGAAAGACCCAGTACTTC

D: .
J: TRBJ1-1
size: many
V: TRBV7-9
CDR3: CASSLTNEAFF
DNA: TGTGCCAGCAGCTTAACGAATGAAGCTTTCTTT

D: .
J: TRBJ2-5
size: few
V: TRBV2
CDR3: CASPRGQTYQETQYF
DNA: TGTGCCAGCCCGCGAGGACAGACGTACCAAGAGACCCAGTACTTC

D: TRBD1
J: TRBJ1-6
size: many
V: TRBV6-6
CDR3: CASSKQGQSSYNSPLHF
DNA: TGTGCCAGCAGTAAACAGGGGCAGAGCTCCTATAATTCACCCCTCCACTTT